These 20 T cell receptor beta chains came from one sample sequenced in a study of shared clonotypes between healthy human individuals. Data came from immunoSEQ multiplex PCR; TCRdb stores just in-frame clones and leaves some out. Of 550,000 to 750,000 clones detected, 95% to 96% appear once; the ten largest clones hold over 0.09%. Naivety among CD8 cells was defined by CD45RO negativity and positive CCR7 selection, thereby excluding terminally differentiated effector memory CD45RA+ cells. Specimen: naive CD8+ T cells sorted from blood. These receptors came from a woman in her 30s in good health.

The rearrangement links TRBV2 to TRBJ2-1; 7 bases are shared with TRBD1. The CDR3 covers 12 residues. V dropped 7 bases and J dropped 6; count of bases not matched to a gene: 3. Germline CDR1 SNHLY, CDR2 FYNNEI. The CDR3 protein is CASIGDSNEQFF. The DNA for the CDR3 is TGTGCCAGCATCGGGGACAGCAATGAGCAGTTCTTC.

The J gene is TRBJ2-1, the V gene TRBV29-1; 12 bases are a match to TRBD1. Germline trimming cut 6 bases from V and 0 bases from J; bases unmatched to any gene: 15. The CDR3 is 19 amino acids. Looked up from germline, CDR1 is SQVTM and CDR2 is ANQGSEA. CDR3 in DNA: TGCAGCGTGGACCCGGGGGACAGGGGGCGCGGCGGCTCCTACAATGAGCAGTTCTTC. It is translated as CSVDPGDRGRGGSYNEQFF.

The J gene is TRBJ1-3, the V gene TRBV19; D is undetermined. This CDR3 region has 15 residues. Trimming left V 3 bases short and J 0 bases short, with 9 bases between. Germline loops: CDR1 LNHDA, CDR2 SQIVND (reference sequence). The CDR3 bases are TGTGCCAGTAGTATGCACAGAGACTCTGGAAACACCATATATTTT. It yields the protein CASSMHRDSGNTIYF.

The chain uses TRBV10-2 and TRBJ2-5; TRBD2 matches at 7 bases. CDR1 and CDR2 (germline): WSHSY, SAAADI. With V trimmed by 7 bases and J by 6 bases, 11 bases remained unmatched. The CDR3 contains 14 residues. The chain's CDR3 is CASTERGPQKTQYF. The CDR3 DNA sequence: TGCGCCAGCACCGAGCGGGGTCCCCAGAAGACCCAGTACTTC.

The chain links TRBV6-4 to TRBJ2-4; the D gene is possibly TRBD1 (6 bases). There are 13 residues in the CDR3. V lost 6 bases and J 5 bases, leaving 11 bases between the germline ends. Germline V gene data show CDR1 as MRHNA and CDR2 as SNTAGT. The DNA of the CDR3 is TGTGCCAGCAGGGCGGACAGCCAAAACATTCAGTACTTC. Its translation is CASRADSQNIQYF.

The J gene is TRBJ2-2, the V gene TRBV9, with D unresolved. The CDR3 is made up of 13 amino acids. V lost 5 bases to trimming and J lost 5 bases, with 10 bases between them. Germline V gene sequence: CDR1 SGDLS, CDR2 YYNGEE. This chain's CDR3 is CASSLDPTGELFF. For the CDR3, the DNA is TGTGCCAGCAGTCTTGACCCAACCGGGGAGCTGTTTTTT.

This clone has only one observation. The genes are TRBV25-1 and TRBJ2-7, with D possibly TRBD2 on 5 matching bases. Germline V CDR1 and CDR2: MGHDK, SYGVNS. V was shortened by 4 bases and J by 0 bases, with 13 bases between the two germline ends. CDR3 length: 15 amino acids. CDR3 amino acids: CASSVTGGSSYEQYF. DNA for the CDR3: TGTGCCAGCAGTGTAACGGGTGGGAGCTCCTACGAGCAGTACTTC.

The chain combines TRBV7-8 with TRBJ2-5; a possible D gene is TRBD1 (5 bases). The J call may be mistaken, given a closer DNA end match to TRBJ2-7. This CDR3 contains 14 residues. Looked up from germline, CDR1 is SGHVS and CDR2 is FQNEAQ. The CDR3 DNA reads TGTGCCAGCAGCCCGGACATCGCTGCCTACGAGCAGTACTTC. Amino acids: CASSPDIAAYEQYF.

As regards this clone: Other nucleotide sequences from this sample produce the same CDR3. The chain employs TRBV27 and TRBJ2-7; 14 nucleotides align to TRBD2. V shed 5 bases, J shed 3 bases, and the junction held 3 bases outside the gene matches. The germline V gene encodes CDR1 MNHEY and CDR2 SMNVEV (reference sequence). This CDR3 region has 15 residues. CDR3 region: CASSPGLAGDYEQYF. DNA of the CDR3: TGTGCCAGCAGTCCGGGACTAGCGGGAGACTACGAGCAGTACTTC.

V usage is TRBV28 and J usage is TRBJ2-7; no definite D call. This CDR3 region has 13 residues. The V gene's germline CDR1 is MDHEN and CDR2 SYDVKM. The V and J ends lost 5 bases and 6 bases respectively, with 14 bases between them. The CDR3 nucleotides are TGTGCCAGCAGTGCTTGGTCGAACTCCGAGCAGTACTTC. Translating gives CASSAWSNSEQYF.

V is TRBV9 and J is TRBJ1-2, with unresolved D. This CDR3 is 15 amino acids long. Germline-derived CDR1 and CDR2 are SGDLS and YYNGEE. The germline V and J ends were trimmed by 0 bases and 4 bases, with 13 bases remaining between them. The CDR3 DNA is TGTGCCAGCAGCGTAGCTGATACAGCCATCTATGGCTACACCTTC. As protein: CASSVADTAIYGYTF.

This chain connects TRBV6-1 to TRBJ2-2; 8 bases are a match to TRBD1. This CDR3 is 14 amino acids long. The germline CDR1 and CDR2 sequences are MNHNS and SASEGT. V shed 10 bases and J 7 bases; nucleotides not matched to a gene: 11. The CDR3 nucleotides read TGTGCCACCTACATCAGGACAGGGAGCGGGGAGCTGTTTTTT. It codes for CATYIRTGSGELFF.

The rearrangement uses TRBV9 and TRBJ2-1; TRBD2 is a possible D gene (5 bases). Germline V gene lookup returns CDR1 SGDLS and CDR2 YYNGEE. V lost 0 bases to trimming and J lost 5 bases, with 6 bases between them. The CDR3 is made up of 13 amino acids. The CDR3 DNA follows: TGTGCCAGCAGCGTAGACGGGGACAATGAGCAGTTCTTC. It translates to CASSVDGDNEQFF.

V is TRBV10-2 and J is TRBJ2-1, with D tentatively TRBD2 (6 bases). The CDR3 loop spans 14 amino acids. The V gene's germline CDR1 is WSHSY and CDR2 SAAADI. Trimming took off 4 bases at V and 3 bases at J, with 10 bases between the two ends. The chain's CDR3 is CASSGGTHYNEQFF. CDR3 bases: TGCGCCAGCAGTGGTGGGACTCACTACAATGAGCAGTTCTTC.

Here the CDR3 reads CASSFPSGREGYTF. In DNA, the CDR3 is TGTGCCAGCAGCTTTCCTTCGGGGCGGGAGGGCTACACCTTC. The chain couples TRBV5-6 to TRBJ1-2; weak D call: TRBD1 (5 bases). Germline V lookup: CDR1 SGHDT, CDR2 YYEEEE. The CDR3 length is 14 residues. V shed 2 bases and J shed 8 bases, with 16 bases lying between them. The full variable domain, completed using reference TRBV5-6 and TRBJ1-2, is DAGVTQSPTHLIKTRGQQVTLRCSPKSGHDTVSWYQQALGQGPQFIFQYYEEEERQRGNFPDRFSGHQFPNYSSELNVNALLLGDSALYLCASSFPSGREGYTFGSGTRLTVV.

This sequence joins TRBV28 and TRBJ1-3; D is unresolved. The CDR3 covers 14 residues. Deletions cut 4 bases from V and 1 base from J, with 8 bases between. Germline V gene data show CDR1 as MDHEN and CDR2 as SYDVKM. Here the CDR3 reads CASSWGGSGNTIYF. The CDR3 DNA follows: TGTGCCAGCAGTTGGGGAGGTTCTGGAAACACCATATATTTT.

The gene calls are TRBV2 and TRBJ1-1; 8 bases line up with TRBD1. V was pared by 3 bases and J by 1 base, with 7 bases of the junction left unmatched. The CDR3 totals 16 residues. Germline V gives CDR1 SNHLY, CDR2 FYNNEI. CDR3: CASSDDPGTGNTEAFF. DNA for the CDR3: TGTGCCAGCAGTGACGACCCCGGGACAGGGAACACTGAAGCTTTCTTT. Using reference TRBV2 and TRBJ1-1 for the parts outside the CDR3, the full variable domain is EPEVTQTPSHQVTQMGQEVILRCVPISNHLYFYWYRQILGQKVEFLVSFYNNEISEKSEIFDDQFSVERPDGSNFTLKIRSTKLEDSAMYFCASSDDPGTGNTEAFFGQGTRLTVV.

This clone appeared a few times. The chain combines TRBV5-4 with TRBJ2-7; D is uncertain. The CDR3 has 11 residues. The germline V gene encodes CDR1 SGHNT and CDR2 YYREEE (reference sequence). The V end was cut by 5 bases, the J end by 2 bases, with 5 bases between. The DNA for the CDR3 is TGTGCCAGCAGTACGACCTACGAGCAGTACTTC. It is translated as CASSTTYEQYF. The full variable domain, with the rest looked up from reference TRBV5-4 and TRBJ2-7, is ETGVTQSPTHLIKTRGQQVTLRCSSQSGHNTVSWYQQALGQGPQFIFQYYREEENGRGNFPPRFSGLQFPNYSSELNVNALELDDSALYLCASSTTYEQYFGPGTRLTVT.

The chain employs TRBV27 and TRBJ2-3, with 11 positions matching TRBD2. Per the germline V gene, CDR1 is MNHEY and CDR2 is SMNVEV (reference sequence). With V trimmed by 5 bases and J by 6 bases, 19 bases remained unmatched. CDR3 length equals 19 residues. CDR3 nucleotide sequence: TGTGCCAGCAGTCCCGCCATGAGTCTAGCGGGAGGAGGGTTGGATACGCAGTATTTT. Encoded protein: CASSPAMSLAGGGLDTQYF.

The chain recombines TRBV7-9 with TRBJ2-2; 7 nucleotides match TRBD2. Looked up from germline, CDR1 is SEHNR and CDR2 is FQNEAQ (reference sequence). V lost 7 bases to trimming and J lost 3 bases; unmatched junction nucleotides: 11. The CDR3 runs 16 residues. CDR3 coding DNA: TGTGCCAGCACCCCCCTGGGGGGGGTATACACCGGGGAGCTGTTTTTT. Encoded protein: CASTPLGGVYTGELFF.